The 7 T cell receptor beta chains reported below all come from one sample, sequenced in a study of shared clonotypes between healthy human individuals. The repertoire was sequenced with immunoSEQ multiplex PCR; TCRdb's copy has only in-frame clones and lacks some. The table shows about 480,000 clones, with approximately 79% occurring only once. The sample taken for sequencing was PBMCs. The receptors derive from a woman in her forties in good health. Some clones in this sample may be carry-over from other donors' samples.

This clone was found a few times. The chain is built from TRBV5-1 and TRBJ2-1, with 10 bases fitting TRBD2. CDR1 is SGHRS and CDR2 is YFSETQ in the germline V gene. With V trimmed by 7 bases and J by 9 bases, 10 bases remained unmatched. This CDR3 contains 14 residues. CDR3 nucleotides: TGCGCCAGCCGATTCAGGACTAGCGGAAGTGAGCAGTTCTTC. Translated: CASRFRTSGSEQFF.

The rearrangement links TRBV9 to TRBJ2-5; TRBD2 agrees at 10 bases. Trimming removed 1 base from V and 3 bases from J; junction bases left unmatched: 9. CDR1 is SGDLS and CDR2 is YYNGEE in the germline V gene. The CDR3 length is 17 residues. The CDR3 reads CASSVTPTGLAEETQYF. CDR3 bases: TGTGCCAGCAGCGTAACACCAACAGGACTAGCGGAAGAGACCCAGTACTTC. Combining the CDR3 with reference TRBV9 and TRBJ2-5 gives the whole variable domain DSGVTQTPKHLITATGQRVTLRCSPRSGDLSVYWYQQSLDQGLQFLIQYYNGEERAKGNILERFSAQQFPDLHSELNLSSLELGDSALYFCASSVTPTGLAEETQYFGPGTRLLVL.

A few counts support this clone. V is TRBV7-3 and J is TRBJ2-1; D gene ambiguous. The CDR3 is made up of 15 amino acids. V shed 5 bases and J shed 4 bases, with 15 bases lying between them. Per germline, CDR1 SGHTA and CDR2 FQGTGA. This CDR3 reads CASSPTRRSYNEQFF. CDR3 nucleotide sequence: TGTGCCAGCAGCCCCACCAGGCGCTCTTACAATGAGCAGTTCTTC.

A word on this clone: Other DNA sequences in the sample encode the same CDR3. The chain combines TRBV7-3 with TRBJ2-1, with D possibly called TRBD1 or TRBD2 (5 bases each). V lost 2 bases to trimming and J lost 0 bases, with 8 bases between them. Germline V CDR1 and CDR2: SGHTA, FQGTGA. The length of the CDR3 is 15 residues. The CDR3 DNA reads as TGTGCCAGCAGCTTATCAGGGAGCTCCTACAATGAGCAGTTCTTC. Its translation is CASSLSGSSYNEQFF. Variable domain in full (rest from reference TRBV7-3 and TRBJ2-1): GAGVSQTPSNKVTEKGKYVELRCDPISGHTALYWYRQSLGQGPEFLIYFQGTGAADDSGLPNDRFFAVRPEGSVSTLKIQRTERGDSAVYLCASSLSGSSYNEQFFGPGTRLTVL.

This chain joins TRBV27 and TRBJ2-1; 7 bases agree with TRBD2. This CDR3 has 16 residues. Trimming cost V 6 bases and J 4 bases; bases outside gene matches: 12. Germline values: CDR1 MNHEY, CDR2 SMNVEV (reference sequence). In DNA, the CDR3 is TGTGCCAGCAGCCCTAGACTAGCCCGACGATACAATGAGCAGTTCTTC. Protein: CASSPRLARRYNEQFF.

The chain employs TRBV28 and TRBJ1-2; the match to TRBD1 covers 12 bases. The trim removed 11 bases at V and 2 bases at J, leaving 15 bases unmatched. The CDR3 is 17 residues long. Germline loops: CDR1 MDHEN, CDR2 SYDVKM. CDR3 residues: CAGQKPGQGASNYGYTF. DNA for the CDR3: TGTGCCGGACAGAAACCGGGACAGGGGGCCTCAAACTATGGCTACACCTTC.

This chain connects TRBV11-2 to TRBJ2-1, with 7 bases fitting TRBD2. V was pared by 7 bases and J by 5 bases, with 14 bases of the junction left unmatched. The CDR3 loop spans 16 amino acids. The germline gives CDR1 SGHAT, CDR2 FQNNGV. CDR3 in amino acids: CASIEGPGLSNNEQFF. CDR3 sequence (DNA): TGTGCCAGCATCGAGGGCCCGGGACTAAGCAACAATGAGCAGTTCTTC.